These 6 T cell receptor beta chains share one sample of origin, sequenced in a study of blood T cell repertoires in COVID-19. Only in-frame clones appear in the TCRdb table, and some are missing; sequencing was by immunoSEQ multiplex PCR. The repertoire has approximately 300,000 clones, more than 75% of them found once; the top ten carry roughly 2.6%. Sequencing was carried out using PBMCs or T cells enriched from blood (not recorded which). Receptors originate from a young woman who had recovered from COVID-19.

J is TRBJ2-5 and V is TRBV12-3 or TRBV12-4, with D possibly TRBD1 on 6 matching bases. Trimming removed 8 bases from V and 5 bases from J, with 9 bases in between. The length of the CDR3 is 11 residues. This CDR3 is CASARGETQYF. CDR3 in DNA: TGTGCCAGCGCAAGGGGGGAGACCCAGTACTTC.

The J gene is TRBJ2-7, the V gene TRBV19, with TRBD2 identical over 9 bases. This CDR3 is 17 amino acids long. Unmatched junction bases numbered 18, after V lost 7 bases and J lost 5 bases. Per the germline V gene, CDR1 is LNHDA and CDR2 is SQIVND (reference sequence). CDR3: CASTPKHQGGRENEQYF. CDR3 nucleotides: TGTGCCAGTACCCCAAAACATCAGGGCGGGAGGGAGAACGAGCAGTACTTC.

The rearrangement uses TRBV7-2 and TRBJ1-1, with 10 bases identical to TRBD1. The CDR3 contains 17 residues. J lost 4 bases, V lost 5 bases, and 13 bases had no gene match. In germline, CDR1 is SGHTA, CDR2 FQGNSA. The CDR3 DNA reads as TGTGCCAGCAGCCCTCGAGGGACAGGGGTGTGGGGCACTGAAGCTTTCTTT. It is translated as CASSPRGTGVWGTEAFF.

The chain links TRBV7-2 to TRBJ1-2, with D maybe TRBD1 (5 bases). The CDR3 runs 13 residues. The germline gives CDR1 SGHTA, CDR2 FQGNSA. The V gene lost 1 base and the J gene lost 8 bases, with 11 bases spanning the gap. As DNA, the CDR3 is TGTGCCAGCAGCTTAGAACCAGGGAGGGGCTACACCTTC. Protein: CASSLEPGRGYTF.

The rearrangement links TRBV27 to TRBJ1-1, with unresolved D. This CDR3 has 14 amino acids. The V end lost 1 base, the J end lost 2 bases, and 8 bases lay between the germline ends. Per germline, CDR1 MNHEY and CDR2 SMNVEV (reference sequence). The chain's CDR3 is CASSLFNINTEAFF. The CDR3 DNA reads as TGTGCCAGCAGTTTATTCAACATAAACACTGAAGCTTTCTTT.

J is TRBJ1-6 and V is TRBV30, with 7 bases that match TRBD1. The CDR3 covers 17 residues. CDR1 and CDR2 from the germline V gene are GTSNPN and SVGIG (reference sequence). Trimming cost V 4 bases and J 0 bases; bases outside gene matches: 9. CDR3 coding DNA: TGTGCCTGGAAGACAGGGTATCTCAGCTCCTATAATTCACCCCTCCACTTT. It translates to CAWKTGYLSSYNSPLHF.